This is a list of T cell receptor beta chains from one sample in a study of T cell changes during pregnancy in multiple sclerosis. The table came from immunoSEQ multiplex PCR; TCRdb's copy has only in-frame clones and leaves some out. Among around 110,000 clones listed, more than 85% were seen once. The sample was peripheral blood, taken in the third trimester of pregnancy. The origin of the receptors is a female donor with multiple sclerosis, enrolled in a pregnancy study. Each CDR3 is given without its conserved first and last residue. The D gene is left open where the match is weak.

v_gene	d_gene	len	j_gene	CDR3aa
TRBV2	-	10	TRBJ1-2	ASSKTREGYT
TRBV2	-	13	TRBJ2-2	ASSAGTLNTGELF
TRBV7-2	-	12	TRBJ1-1	ASSPFFMNTEAF
TRBV27	TRBD1	14	TRBJ1-2	ATRRRGGLANYGYT
TRBV19	-	9	TRBJ1-2	ASSFRYGYT
TRBV29-1	TRBD1	10	TRBJ2-7	SVGDRSYEQY
TRBV30	-	14	TRBJ2-3	AWSPLGQEGTDTQY
TRBV4-1	-	12	TRBJ2-1	ASSQPGHAYEQF
TRBV30	-	17	TRBJ2-6	AWSPSQGWSGSGANVLT
TRBV10-3	-	10	TRBJ2-3	AISYSTDTQY
TRBV6-1	TRBD1	12	TRBJ2-3	ASITGQGTDTQY
TRBV19	-	11	TRBJ2-7	ASSLNRAYEQY
TRBV6-6	-	9	TRBJ2-7	ASKGGYEQY
TRBV14	-	13	TRBJ1-1	ASSHRTGRNTEAF
TRBV6-1	TRBD2	13	TRBJ2-1	ASTQGRGSYNEQF
TRBV30	-	12	TRBJ1-3	AWSVRVAGNTIY
TRBV11-3	TRBD1	11	TRBJ2-5	ASSPGDSRTQY
TRBV12-5	-	15	TRBJ2-2	ASGLVQGQINTGELF
TRBV7-2	-	13	TRBJ1-1	ASSLDRGYNTEAF
TRBV18	-	15	TRBJ2-3	ASSRSPPRGSLDTQY
TRBV10-3	TRBD2	12	TRBJ2-1	AISVGSGSDEQF
TRBV10-2	TRBD1	12	TRBJ1-4	ATSDRGPNEKLF
TRBV19	TRBD1	10	TRBJ1-6	ASKQGDSPLH
TRBV30	-	12	TRBJ2-2	AWTGTEYTGELF
TRBV5-8	-	12	TRBJ1-1	ASSQITGNTEAF
TRBV19	-	11	TRBJ2-7	AIRRGSSYEQY
TRBV9	-	13	TRBJ1-1	ASTVDHRLNTEAF
TRBV2	-	12	TRBJ2-5	ASSWDLEQETQY
TRBV5-1	-	11	TRBJ2-7	ASSLEPGYEQY
TRBV27	TRBD2	15	TRBJ2-1	ASSLSFGGGREREQF
TRBV25-1	-	14	TRBJ2-5	ASSNSWGRRLETQY
TRBV5-4	-	12	TRBJ2-4	ASSLGLAKNIQY
TRBV27	TRBD1	14	TRBJ1-2	ASSPTGAGGNYGYT
TRBV28	-	14	TRBJ1-1	ASSNWRQEPNTEAF
TRBV28	-	13	TRBJ2-3	ASSLPEGATDTQY
TRBV2	TRBD1	12	TRBJ1-5	ASRGVTGDQPQH
TRBV30	-	11	TRBJ1-5	AWSTGGDQPQH
TRBV7-2	TRBD2	14	TRBJ2-3	ASSLASSGGVDTQY
TRBV7-8	TRBD1	13	TRBJ2-5	ASSLADRTQETQY
TRBV7-9	TRBD2	14	TRBJ2-2	ASSPPGGANTGELF
TRBV28	TRBD2	13	TRBJ2-7	ASRGRSGSSYEQY
TRBV5-1	TRBD1	14	TRBJ1-4	ASSLGSTGGEEKLF
TRBV6-5	TRBD2	14	TRBJ2-5	ASSYSTAGGQETQY
TRBV27	-	12	TRBJ1-2	ASSRSTRDYGYT
TRBV6-1	-	11	TRBJ2-5	ASKESGQETQY
TRBV28	-	14	TRBJ2-7	ASSFPAGRSFYEQY
TRBV27	TRBD2	14	TRBJ2-2	ASSLLRREGTGELF
TRBV5-1	TRBD1	11	TRBJ1-3	ASSFGQGYTIY
TRBV19	TRBD2	17	TRBJ2-7	ASTYTYMPGLAGTYEQY
TRBV7-9	-	13	TRBJ2-3	ASSFPSTGTDTQY
TRBV5-1	TRBD2	15	TRBJ2-7	ASSLLTSGASSYEQY
TRBV4-1	TRBD1	12	TRBJ1-6	ASSFTGESSPLH
TRBV6-6	-	13	TRBJ1-1	ATINSTGRETEAF
TRBV27	-	12	TRBJ2-3	ASNRAGPTDTQY
TRBV9	-	14	TRBJ2-3	ASSVVVGDGTDTQY
TRBV5-6	TRBD2	13	TRBJ2-7	ASSLSGLATHEQY
TRBV5-1	TRBD1	14	TRBJ1-3	ASSLGGQVSGNTIY
TRBV29-1	-	10	TRBJ2-5	SVSLVQETQY
TRBV20-1	-	9	TRBJ1-2	SAKESSGYT
TRBV2	-	15	TRBJ1-5	ASSGWYSIYSNQPQH